These T cell receptor beta chains were read from a single sample in a study of blood T cell repertoires in COVID-19. Sequencing was performed with immunoSEQ multiplex PCR; in TCRdb, only in-frame clones are kept and a portion is missing. The repertoire holds around 180,000 clones, under 85% seen once, with around 9.5% in the top ten. The sequenced sample was peripheral blood. The receptors come from an elderly woman with acute or convalescent COVID-19. Each CDR3 is given without its conserved first and last residue. Each record gives: V gene, D gene, clone size, CDR3 protein. A D gene is named only where the DNA matches it firmly. Only some rows state a clone size, as once, few, many or a class for expanded clones.

TRBV4-1,.,.,ASSQDWSGRNEQF
TRBV6-4,TRBD1,.,ASRGQASYNEQF
TRBV19,TRBD2,.,ASSISLATAYNEQF
TRBV24-1,.,.,ATGRGSTDTQY
TRBV5-4,.,.,ASSLGAGIESYGYT
TRBV6-2/TRBV6-3,.,.,ASSYRTVSSYNEQF
TRBV6-4,.,.,ASSGRDTQETQY
TRBV9,.,.,ASSEGSGFRGYT
TRBV7-2,.,.,ASSLRERQPQH
TRBV28,TRBD1,.,ASSLGQGTSGYT
TRBV2,.,.,ASRDLSGREQY
TRBV6-1,TRBD1,.,ASSDRQGATYEQY
TRBV5-6,TRBD2,.,ASSHTLKGLAGTGELF
TRBV4-3,TRBD1,.,ASSQDRTGYNEKLF
TRBV11-3,.,.,ASSLGGSDGSEQY
TRBV19,TRBD1,.,ASSGTAPPYGYT
TRBV7-2,.,few,ASSSGGFYNEQF
TRBV28,.,.,ASSRTRTGELF
TRBV10-3,TRBD1,.,AISESRTGTGHEKLF
TRBV4-3,TRBD2,once,ASSPRPPSGNNEQF
TRBV19,.,.,ASSIAGGSQPQH
TRBV30,.,.,AWSPTVAGNTIY
TRBV7-2,TRBD1,.,ASSTNTGGRGSQH
TRBV12-3/TRBV12-4,TRBD1,.,ASSWGQGRGYT
TRBV11-2,.,.,ASSLGHSNYEQY
TRBV16,.,.,ASSPRYDTNQPQH
TRBV7-8,.,.,ASSLIQVSYEQY
TRBV3-1/TRBV3-2,.,once,ASSQDKIDTQY
TRBV6-5,TRBD1,.,ASNRGQGSEAF
TRBV27,TRBD2,.,ASSLSHGTSGRNTQY
TRBV5-4,.,.,ASSLASGLGSPLH
TRBV5-1,TRBD2,.,ASSLGRGGSSYEQY
TRBV5-4,TRBD2,.,ASSLAGGADTGELF
TRBV27,.,.,ASSLGSEQY
TRBV2,TRBD2,.,ASSEVLSGGESEQY
TRBV2,TRBD1,few,ASKMDRDNEQF
TRBV4-1,TRBD1,.,ASSQGTPGTGKETQY
TRBV3-1/TRBV3-2,.,.,ASSQDRSRAYTDTQY
TRBV7-3,TRBD2,.,ASSLERGNEQF